Listed below are T cell receptor beta chains from one sample, sequenced in a study of blood T cell repertoires in COVID-19. Some clones are missing from TCRdb's copy, which holds only in-frame ones; the method was immunoSEQ multiplex PCR. Of under 200,000 clones listed, 80% are singletons. The sequencing input was peripheral blood. These receptors were collected from a man aged 60-69 years with acute or convalescent COVID-19. The CDR3 runs from the conserved cysteine through the conserved F or W. A D gene is named only where the DNA matches it firmly. The size field is filled for only some rows; it gives once, few, many or a size class.

>.|TRBJ1-2|few|TRBV21-1
TGTGCCAGCAGCAAAGCGCGGGACAGGGGAACAGGCTACACCTTC
CASSKARDRGTGYTF
>TRBD1|TRBJ1-4|.|TRBV9
TGTGCCAGCAGCGCAGACGACAGGGGGGGAGAAAAACTGTTTTTT
CASSADDRGGEKLFF
>.|TRBJ1-6|.|TRBV4-3
TGCGCCAGCAGCCAAGATTTATGGGTGGGGAGTGGGAATTCACCCCTCCACTTT
CASSQDLWVGSGNSPLHF
>.|TRBJ1-2|.|TRBV16
TGTGCCAGCAGCCAAGCAGGCCGCTATGGCTACACCTTC
CASSQAGRYGYTF
>.|TRBJ1-3|.|TRBV5-4
TGTGCCAGCAGCTTGGAAAGGGGGAGAGGAAACACCATATATTTT
CASSLERGRGNTIYF
>.|TRBJ1-1|.|TRBV30
TGTGCCTGGGAGACACGTGGGGACTTGAACACTGAAGCTTTCTTT
CAWETRGDLNTEAFF
>TRBD2|TRBJ2-3|few|TRBV6-5
TGTGCCAGCAGTTACGCTAGCGGGGCGTATACGCAGTATTTT
CASSYASGAYTQYF
>TRBD1|TRBJ2-1|.|TRBV12-3/TRBV12-4
TGTGCCAGCAGTTCGGGACAGATGAATGAGCAGTTCTTC
CASSSGQMNEQFF
>.|TRBJ2-1|.|TRBV28
TGTGCCAGCAGCCACCCTGGAGGGCTGAGCTCCTACAATGAGCAGTTCTTC
CASSHPGGLSSYNEQFF
>.|TRBJ1-5|.|TRBV19
TGTGCCAGTAGTATGATCGGGAACAATCAGCCCCAGCATTTT
CASSMIGNNQPQHF
>.|TRBJ2-2|.|TRBV12-1
TGTGCCAGCAGCTTTGGTGCTAGCGGGGGCGAGGGGGAGCTGTTTTTT
CASSFGASGGEGELFF
>TRBD2|TRBJ2-7|.|TRBV3-1/TRBV3-2
TGTGCCAGCAGCCAAGTCCTACTAGCGGGAGGCTCCCACGAGCAGTACTTC
CASSQVLLAGGSHEQYF
>TRBD2|TRBJ2-3|.|TRBV6-6
TGTGCCAGCAGTTACGGCGGGGGGGTCCCAGATACGCAGTATTTT
CASSYGGGVPDTQYF
>.|TRBJ2-7|once|TRBV10-1
TGCGCCAGCAGCCCCCGACAGGAATGGGGTTACGAGCAGTACTTC
CASSPRQEWGYEQYF
>TRBD1|TRBJ1-5|.|TRBV19
TGTGCCAGTAGTGGAGGACAGGGACTTCATCAGCCCCAGCATTTT
CASSGGQGLHQPQHF
>TRBD2|TRBJ2-7|.|TRBV6-5
TGTGCCAGCAGATCTGGACTAGCGGGAGGGGAGCAGTACTTC
CASRSGLAGGEQYF
>TRBD2|TRBJ2-7|.|TRBV19
TGTGCCAGTAGTCTCCGGACTAGCGGGAGACCCCTCGAGCAGTACTTC
CASSLRTSGRPLEQYF